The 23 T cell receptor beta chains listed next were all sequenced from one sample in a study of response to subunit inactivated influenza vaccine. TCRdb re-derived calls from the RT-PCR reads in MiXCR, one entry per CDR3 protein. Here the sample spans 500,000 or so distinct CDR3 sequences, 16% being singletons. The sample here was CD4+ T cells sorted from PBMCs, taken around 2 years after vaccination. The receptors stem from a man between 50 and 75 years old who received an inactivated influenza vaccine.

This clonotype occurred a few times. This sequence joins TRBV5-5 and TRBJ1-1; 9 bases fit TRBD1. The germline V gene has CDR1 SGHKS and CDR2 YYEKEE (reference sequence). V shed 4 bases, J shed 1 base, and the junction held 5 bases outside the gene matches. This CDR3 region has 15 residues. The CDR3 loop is CASSGSGQGNTEAFF. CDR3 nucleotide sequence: TGTGCCAGCAGCGGCTCGGGACAGGGGAACACTGAAGCTTTCTTT.

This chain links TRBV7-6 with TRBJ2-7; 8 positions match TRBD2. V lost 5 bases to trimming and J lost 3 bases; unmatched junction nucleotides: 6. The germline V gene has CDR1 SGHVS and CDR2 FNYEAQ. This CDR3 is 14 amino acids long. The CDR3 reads CASSGTSGHYEQYF. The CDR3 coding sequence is TGTGCCAGCAGCGGAACTAGCGGACACTACGAGCAGTACTTC.

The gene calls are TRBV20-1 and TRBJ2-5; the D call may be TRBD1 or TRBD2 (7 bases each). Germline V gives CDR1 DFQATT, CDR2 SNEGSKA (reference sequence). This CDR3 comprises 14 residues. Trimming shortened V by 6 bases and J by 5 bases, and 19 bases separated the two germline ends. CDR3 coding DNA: TGCAGTGCGGGTCCCAGGGGGGGAGAGGAGACCCAGTACTTC. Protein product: CSAGPRGGEETQYF.

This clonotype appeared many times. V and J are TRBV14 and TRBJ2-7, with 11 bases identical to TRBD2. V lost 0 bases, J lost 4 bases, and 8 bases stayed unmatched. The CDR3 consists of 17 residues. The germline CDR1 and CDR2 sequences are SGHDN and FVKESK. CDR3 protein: CASSQDPTSGGRYEQYF. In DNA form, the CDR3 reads TGTGCCAGCAGCCAAGATCCTACTAGCGGGGGCAGATACGAGCAGTACTTC.

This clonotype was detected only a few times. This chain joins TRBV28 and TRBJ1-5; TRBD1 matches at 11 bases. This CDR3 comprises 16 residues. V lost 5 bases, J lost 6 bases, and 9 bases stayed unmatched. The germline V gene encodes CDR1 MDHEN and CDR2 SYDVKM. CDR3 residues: CASSQPGQGVIQPQHF. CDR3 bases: TGTGCCAGCAGTCAGCCGGGACAGGGGGTGATTCAGCCCCAGCATTTT. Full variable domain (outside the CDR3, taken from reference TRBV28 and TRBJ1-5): DVKVTQSSRYLVKRTGEKVFLECVQDMDHENMFWYRQDPGLGLRLIYFSYDVKMKEKGDIPEGYSVSREKKERFSLILESASTNQTSMYLCASSQPGQGVIQPQHFGDGTRLSIL.

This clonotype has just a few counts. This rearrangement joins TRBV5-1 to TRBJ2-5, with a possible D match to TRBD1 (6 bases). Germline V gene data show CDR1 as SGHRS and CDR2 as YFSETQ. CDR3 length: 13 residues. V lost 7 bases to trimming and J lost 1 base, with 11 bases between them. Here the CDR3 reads CASQTGSQETQYF. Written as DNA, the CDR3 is TGCGCCAGCCAGACAGGATCCCAAGAGACCCAGTACTTC.

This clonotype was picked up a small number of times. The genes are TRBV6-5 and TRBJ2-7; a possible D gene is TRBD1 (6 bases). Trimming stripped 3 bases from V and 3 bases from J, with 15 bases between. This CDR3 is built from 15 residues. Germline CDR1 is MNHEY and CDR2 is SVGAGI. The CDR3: CASSYLRTDGYEQYF. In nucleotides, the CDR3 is TGTGCCAGCAGTTATCTTCGGACAGACGGCTACGAGCAGTACTTC.

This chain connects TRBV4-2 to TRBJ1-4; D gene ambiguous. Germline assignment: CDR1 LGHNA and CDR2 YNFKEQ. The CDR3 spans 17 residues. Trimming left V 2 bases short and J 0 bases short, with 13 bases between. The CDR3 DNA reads TGTGCCAGCAGCCAAAGGGCGACATCCGCAACTAATGAAAAACTGTTTTTT. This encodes CASSQRATSATNEKLFF.

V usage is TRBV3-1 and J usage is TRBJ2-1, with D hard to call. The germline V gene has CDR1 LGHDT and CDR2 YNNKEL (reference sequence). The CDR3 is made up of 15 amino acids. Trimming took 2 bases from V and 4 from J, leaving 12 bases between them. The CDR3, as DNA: TGTGCCAGCAGCCAATCCTACGAAACTTACAATGAGCAGTTCTTC. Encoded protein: CASSQSYETYNEQFF.

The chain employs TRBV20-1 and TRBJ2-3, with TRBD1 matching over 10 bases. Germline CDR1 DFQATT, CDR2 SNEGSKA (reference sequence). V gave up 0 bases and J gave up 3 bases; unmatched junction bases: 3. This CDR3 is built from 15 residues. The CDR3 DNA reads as TGCAGTGCTAGAGACCGGGACAGGGGAACAGATACGCAGTATTTT. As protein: CSARDRDRGTDTQYF.

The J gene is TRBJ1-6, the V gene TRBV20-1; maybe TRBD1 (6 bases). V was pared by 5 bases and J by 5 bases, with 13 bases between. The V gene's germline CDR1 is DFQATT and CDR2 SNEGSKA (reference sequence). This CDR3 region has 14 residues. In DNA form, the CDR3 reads TGCAGTGCTGTTTCCGGGACAAATAATTCACCCCTCCACTTT. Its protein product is CSAVSGTNNSPLHF.

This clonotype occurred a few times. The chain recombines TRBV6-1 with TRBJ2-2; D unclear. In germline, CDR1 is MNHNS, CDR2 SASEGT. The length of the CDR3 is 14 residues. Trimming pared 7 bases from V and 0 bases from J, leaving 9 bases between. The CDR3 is CASKRLANTGELFF. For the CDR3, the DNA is TGTGCCAGCAAAAGACTCGCGAACACCGGGGAGCTGTTTTTT.

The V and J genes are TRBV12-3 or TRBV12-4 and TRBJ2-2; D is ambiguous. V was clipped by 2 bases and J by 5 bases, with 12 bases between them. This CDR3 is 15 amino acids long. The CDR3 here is CASSLNGQVTGELFF. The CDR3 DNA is TGTGCCAGCAGTTTAAACGGGCAGGTGACCGGGGAGCTGTTTTTT.

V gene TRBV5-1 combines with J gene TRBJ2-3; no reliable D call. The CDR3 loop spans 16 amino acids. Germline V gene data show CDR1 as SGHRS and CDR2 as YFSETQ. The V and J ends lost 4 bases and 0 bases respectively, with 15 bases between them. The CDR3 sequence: CASSRDPSTSTDTQYF. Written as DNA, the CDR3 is TGCGCCAGCAGCAGAGACCCGTCCACTAGCACAGATACGCAGTATTTT.

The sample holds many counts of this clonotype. CDR3: CASSPTGENSPLHF. The CDR3 nucleotides read TGTGCCAGCTCACCAACAGGGGAGAATTCACCCCTCCACTTT. V usage is TRBV18 and J usage is TRBJ1-6, with TRBD1 matching over 7 bases. V was pared by 2 bases and J by 7 bases, with 2 bases of the junction left unmatched. The CDR3 is made up of 14 amino acids. Germline V gene data show CDR1 as KGHSH and CDR2 as LQKENI. The full variable domain, with the rest looked up from reference TRBV18 and TRBJ1-6, is NAGVMQNPRHLVRRRGQEARLRCSPMKGHSHVYWYRQLPEEGLKFMVYLQKENIIDESGMPKERFSAEFPKEGPSILRIQQVVRGDSAAYFCASSPTGENSPLHFGNGTRLTVT.

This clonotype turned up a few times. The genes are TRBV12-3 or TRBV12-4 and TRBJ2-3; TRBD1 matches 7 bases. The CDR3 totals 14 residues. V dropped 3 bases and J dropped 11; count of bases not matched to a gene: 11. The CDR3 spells CASSFRGGRARQYF. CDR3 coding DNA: TGTGCCAGCAGTTTTAGAGGGGGCCGTGCTAGGCAGTATTTT.

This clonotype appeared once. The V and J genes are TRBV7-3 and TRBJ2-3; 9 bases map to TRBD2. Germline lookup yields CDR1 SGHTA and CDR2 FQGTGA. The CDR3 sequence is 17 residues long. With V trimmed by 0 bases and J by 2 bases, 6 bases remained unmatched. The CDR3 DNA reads TGTGCCAGCAGCTTAACGTCCAGCGGGAGGCCCACAGATACGCAGTATTTT. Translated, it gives CASSLTSSGRPTDTQYF. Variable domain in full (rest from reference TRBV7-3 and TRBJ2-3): GAGVSQTPSNKVTEKGKYVELRCDPISGHTALYWYRQSLGQGPEFLIYFQGTGAADDSGLPNDRFFAVRPEGSVSTLKIQRTERGDSAVYLCASSLTSSGRPTDTQYFGPGTRLTVL.

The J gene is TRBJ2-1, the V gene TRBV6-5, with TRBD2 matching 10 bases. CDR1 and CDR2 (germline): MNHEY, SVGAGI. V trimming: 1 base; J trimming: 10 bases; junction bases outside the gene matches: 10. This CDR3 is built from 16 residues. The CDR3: CASSYYGSGGALEQFF. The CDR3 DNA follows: TGTGCCAGCAGTTACTACGGCAGCGGGGGGGCCCTGGAGCAGTTCTTC.

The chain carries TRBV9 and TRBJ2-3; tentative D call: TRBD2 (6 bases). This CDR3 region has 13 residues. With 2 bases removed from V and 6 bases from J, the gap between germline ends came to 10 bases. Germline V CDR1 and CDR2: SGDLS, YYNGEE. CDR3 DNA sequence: TGTGCCAGCAGCGTTCCGGGGGTTGATACGCAGTATTTT. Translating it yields CASSVPGVDTQYF.

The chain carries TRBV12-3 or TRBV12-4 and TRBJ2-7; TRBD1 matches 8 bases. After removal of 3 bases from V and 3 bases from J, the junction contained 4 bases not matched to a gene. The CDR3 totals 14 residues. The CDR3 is CASSFGQGIYEQYF. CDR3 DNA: TGTGCCAGCAGTTTTGGACAGGGCATCTACGAGCAGTACTTC.

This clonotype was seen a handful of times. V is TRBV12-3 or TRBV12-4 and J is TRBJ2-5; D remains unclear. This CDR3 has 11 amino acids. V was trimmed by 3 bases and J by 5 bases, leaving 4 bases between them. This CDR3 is CASSFAETQYF. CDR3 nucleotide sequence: TGTGCCAGCAGTTTTGCTGAGACCCAGTACTTC.

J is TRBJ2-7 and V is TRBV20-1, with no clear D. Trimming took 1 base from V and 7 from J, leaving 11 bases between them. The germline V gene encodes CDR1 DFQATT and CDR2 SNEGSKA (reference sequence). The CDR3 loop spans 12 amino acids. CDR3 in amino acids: CSARGTAWEQYF. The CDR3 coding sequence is TGCAGTGCTAGAGGGACCGCCTGGGAGCAGTACTTC.

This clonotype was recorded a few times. CDR3 in DNA: TGTGCCAGCAGCCCCCGGGACTATCTTCGGAATGAGCAGTTCTTC. This gives the protein CASSPRDYLRNEQFF. The chain recombines TRBV7-9 with TRBJ2-1; 7 positions agree with TRBD2. The germline V gene has CDR1 SEHNR and CDR2 FQNEAQ (reference sequence). J lost 7 bases, V lost 5 bases, and 11 bases had no gene match. CDR3 length equals 15 residues.